This T cell receptor (beta chain) is drawn from a study of cytomegalovirus exposure and HLA in healthy donors. The V end was cut by 2 bases, the J end by 2 bases, with 12 bases between. Germline loops: CDR1 KGHSH, CDR2 LQKENI. CDR3 length equals 15 residues. The study ran its PCR with 60 Vbeta and 13 Jbeta primers. The data were produced by immunoSEQ multiplex PCR, yet TCRdb's version contains in-frame clones alone and is incomplete. The sample includes 150,000 to 160,000 clones, about four fifths of them seen just once. The V call is TRBV18, the J call TRBJ1-1; D is unclear. The sample taken for sequencing was PBMCs. This TCR was sampled from a man younger than 45 in good health and CMV-seropositive. The CDR3 region is CASSPGLTINTEAFF. In DNA, the CDR3 is TGTGCCAGCTCACCAGGACTAACTATTAACACTGAAGCTTTCTTT.